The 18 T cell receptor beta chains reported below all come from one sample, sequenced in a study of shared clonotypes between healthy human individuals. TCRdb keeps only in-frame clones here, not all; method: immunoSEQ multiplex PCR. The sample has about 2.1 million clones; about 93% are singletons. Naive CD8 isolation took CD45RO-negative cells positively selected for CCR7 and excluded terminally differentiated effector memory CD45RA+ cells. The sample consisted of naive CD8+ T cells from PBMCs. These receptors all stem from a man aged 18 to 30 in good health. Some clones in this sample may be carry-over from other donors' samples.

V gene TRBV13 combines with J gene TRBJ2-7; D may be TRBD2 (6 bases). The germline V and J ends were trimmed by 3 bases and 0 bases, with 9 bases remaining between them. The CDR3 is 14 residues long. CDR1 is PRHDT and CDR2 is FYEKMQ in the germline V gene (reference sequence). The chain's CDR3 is CASSFGGASYEQYF. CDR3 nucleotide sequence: TGTGCCAGCAGCTTTGGCGGGGCCTCCTACGAGCAGTACTTC.

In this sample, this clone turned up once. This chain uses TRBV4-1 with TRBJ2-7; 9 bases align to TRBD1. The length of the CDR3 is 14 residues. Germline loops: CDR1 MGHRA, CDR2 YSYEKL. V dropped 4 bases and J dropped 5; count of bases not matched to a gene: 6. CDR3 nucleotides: TGCGCCAGCAGCCTAACACAGGGGGCTGACGAGCAGTACTTC. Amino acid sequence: CASSLTQGADEQYF.

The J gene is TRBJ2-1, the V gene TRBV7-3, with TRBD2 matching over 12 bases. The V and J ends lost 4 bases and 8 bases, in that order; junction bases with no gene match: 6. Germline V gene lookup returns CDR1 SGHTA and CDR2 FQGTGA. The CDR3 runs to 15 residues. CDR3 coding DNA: TGTGCCAGCAGCTCGACTAGCGGGAGTGCCTATGAGCAGTTCTTC. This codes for CASSSTSGSAYEQFF.

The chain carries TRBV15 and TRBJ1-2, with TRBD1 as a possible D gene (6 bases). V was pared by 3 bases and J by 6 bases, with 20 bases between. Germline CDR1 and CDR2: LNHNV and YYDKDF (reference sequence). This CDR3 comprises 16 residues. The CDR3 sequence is CATSRGASEAADGYTF. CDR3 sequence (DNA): TGTGCCACCAGCAGGGGGGCCTCCGAGGCTGCTGATGGCTACACCTTC.

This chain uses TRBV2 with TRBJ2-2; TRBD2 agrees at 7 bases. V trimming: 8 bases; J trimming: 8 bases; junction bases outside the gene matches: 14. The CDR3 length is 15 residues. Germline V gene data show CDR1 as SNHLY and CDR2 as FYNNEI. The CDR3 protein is CASGPGTTVGGELFF. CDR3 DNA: TGTGCCAGCGGGCCTGGGACTACCGTCGGGGGGGAGCTGTTTTTT.

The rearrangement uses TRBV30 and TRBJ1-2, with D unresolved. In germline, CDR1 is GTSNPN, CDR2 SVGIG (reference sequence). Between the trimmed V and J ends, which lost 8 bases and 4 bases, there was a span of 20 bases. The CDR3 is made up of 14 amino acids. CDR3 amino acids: CATVGGYSLYGYTF. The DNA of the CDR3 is TGTGCCACCGTAGGAGGCTACTCCCTCTATGGCTACACCTTC.

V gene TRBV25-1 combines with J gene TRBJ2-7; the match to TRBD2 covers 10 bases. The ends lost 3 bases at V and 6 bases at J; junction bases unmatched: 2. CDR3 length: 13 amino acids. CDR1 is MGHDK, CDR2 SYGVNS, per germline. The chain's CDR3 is CASSELAGAEQYF. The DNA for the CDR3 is TGTGCCAGCAGTGAGCTAGCGGGGGCCGAGCAGTACTTC.

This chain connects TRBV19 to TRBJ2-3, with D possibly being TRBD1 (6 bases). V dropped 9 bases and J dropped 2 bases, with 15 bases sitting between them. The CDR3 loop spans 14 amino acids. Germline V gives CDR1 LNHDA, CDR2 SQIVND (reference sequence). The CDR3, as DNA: TGTGCCAGCAGGGACATATCGAACACAGATACGCAGTATTTT. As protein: CASRDISNTDTQYF.

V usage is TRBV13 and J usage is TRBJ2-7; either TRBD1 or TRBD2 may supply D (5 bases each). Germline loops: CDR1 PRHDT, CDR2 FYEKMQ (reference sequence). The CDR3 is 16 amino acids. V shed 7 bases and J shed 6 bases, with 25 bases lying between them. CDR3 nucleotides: TGTGCCAGCAAGGGTCGGGGCTCATCAACGCCCGGCGAGCAGTACTTC. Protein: CASKGRGSSTPGEQYF.

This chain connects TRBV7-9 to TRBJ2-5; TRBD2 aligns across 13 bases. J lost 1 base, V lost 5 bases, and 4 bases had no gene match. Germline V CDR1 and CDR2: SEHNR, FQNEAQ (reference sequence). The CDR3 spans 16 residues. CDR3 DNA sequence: TGTGCCAGCAGCCTCGGACTAGCGGGAGCCCAAGAGACCCAGTACTTC. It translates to CASSLGLAGAQETQYF.

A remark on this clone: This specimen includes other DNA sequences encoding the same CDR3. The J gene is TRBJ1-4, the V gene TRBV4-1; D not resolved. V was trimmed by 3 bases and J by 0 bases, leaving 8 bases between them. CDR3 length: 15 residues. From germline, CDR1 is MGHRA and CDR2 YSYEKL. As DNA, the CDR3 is TGCGCCAGCAGCCAGGAGGGAGCAACTAATGAAAAACTGTTTTTT. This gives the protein CASSQEGATNEKLFF.

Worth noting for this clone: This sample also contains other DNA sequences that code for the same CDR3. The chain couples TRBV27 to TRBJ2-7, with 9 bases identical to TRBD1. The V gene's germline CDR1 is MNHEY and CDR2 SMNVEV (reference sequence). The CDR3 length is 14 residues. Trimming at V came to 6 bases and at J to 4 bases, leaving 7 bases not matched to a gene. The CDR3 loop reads CASSLTGGPYEQYF. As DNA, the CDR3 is TGTGCCAGCAGCCTTACAGGGGGCCCTTACGAGCAGTACTTC.

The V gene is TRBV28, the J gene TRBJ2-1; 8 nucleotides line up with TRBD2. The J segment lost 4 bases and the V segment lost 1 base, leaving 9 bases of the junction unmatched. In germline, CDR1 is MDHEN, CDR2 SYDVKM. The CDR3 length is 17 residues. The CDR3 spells CASSLLGLAFNYNEQFF. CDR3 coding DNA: TGTGCCAGCAGTTTATTAGGACTAGCCTTTAATTACAATGAGCAGTTCTTC.

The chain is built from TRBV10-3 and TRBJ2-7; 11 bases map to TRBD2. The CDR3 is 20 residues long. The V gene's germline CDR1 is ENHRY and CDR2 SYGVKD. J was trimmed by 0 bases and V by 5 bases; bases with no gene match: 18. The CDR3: CAISQGKLAGAGPTSYEQYF. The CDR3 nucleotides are TGTGCCATCAGTCAGGGTAAACTAGCGGGAGCAGGCCCGACCTCCTACGAGCAGTACTTC.

CDR3 nucleotides: TGTGCCAGCAGCCCGGACAGGGCCTACTACGAGCAGTACTTC. Its protein is CASSPDRAYYEQYF. V and J are TRBV14 and TRBJ2-7; 8 bases align to TRBD1. V gave up 4 bases and J gave up 3 bases; unmatched junction bases: 5. The CDR3 runs 14 residues. Germline values: CDR1 SGHDN, CDR2 FVKESK. The full variable domain, with the rest looked up from reference TRBV14 and TRBJ2-7, is EAGVTQFPSHSVIEKGQTVTLRCDPISGHDNLYWYRRVMGKEIKFLLHFVKESKQDESGMPNNRFLAERTGGTYSTLKVQPAELEDSGVYFCASSPDRAYYEQYFGPGTRLTVT.

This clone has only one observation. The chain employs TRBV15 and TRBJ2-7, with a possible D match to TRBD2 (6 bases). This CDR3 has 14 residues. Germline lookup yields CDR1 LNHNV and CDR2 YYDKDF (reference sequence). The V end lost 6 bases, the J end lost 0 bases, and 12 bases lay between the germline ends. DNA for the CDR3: TGTGCCACCAGTCCAGTCGGGAGCTCCTACGAGCAGTACTTC. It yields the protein CATSPVGSSYEQYF.

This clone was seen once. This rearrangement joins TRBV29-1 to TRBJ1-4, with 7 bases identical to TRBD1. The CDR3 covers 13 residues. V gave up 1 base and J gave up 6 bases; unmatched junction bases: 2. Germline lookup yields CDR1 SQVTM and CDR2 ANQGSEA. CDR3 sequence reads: CSVEGDRDEKLFF. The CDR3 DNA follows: TGCAGCGTTGAAGGGGACAGAGATGAAAAACTGTTTTTT.

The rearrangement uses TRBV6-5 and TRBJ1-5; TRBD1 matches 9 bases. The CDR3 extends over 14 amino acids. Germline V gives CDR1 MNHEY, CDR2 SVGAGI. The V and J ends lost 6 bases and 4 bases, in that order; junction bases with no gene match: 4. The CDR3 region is CASRDGTGNQPQHF. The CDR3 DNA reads TGTGCCAGCAGGGACGGGACAGGGAATCAGCCCCAGCATTTT.